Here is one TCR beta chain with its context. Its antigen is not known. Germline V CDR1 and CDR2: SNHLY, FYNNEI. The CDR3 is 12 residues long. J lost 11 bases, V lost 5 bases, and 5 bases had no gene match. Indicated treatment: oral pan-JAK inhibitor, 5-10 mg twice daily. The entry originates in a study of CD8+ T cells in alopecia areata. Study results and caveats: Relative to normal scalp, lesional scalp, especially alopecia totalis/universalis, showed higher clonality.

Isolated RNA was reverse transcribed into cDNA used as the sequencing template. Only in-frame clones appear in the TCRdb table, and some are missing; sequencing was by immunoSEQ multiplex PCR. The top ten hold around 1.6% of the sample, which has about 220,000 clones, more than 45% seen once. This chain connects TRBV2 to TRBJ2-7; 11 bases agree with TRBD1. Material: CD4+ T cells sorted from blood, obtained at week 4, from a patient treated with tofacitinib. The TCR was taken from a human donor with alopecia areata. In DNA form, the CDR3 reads TGTGCCAGCAGTACGGGACAGGGGGAGAAGTACTTC. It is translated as CASSTGQGEKYF.